This T cell receptor (beta chain) was obtained from a study of shared T cell receptors in the human thymus. The assay was immunoSEQ multiplex PCR, and TCRdb's table has in-frame clones only and misses some. The table has about 660,000 clones, about 87% seen once. Germline V lookup: CDR1 SEHNR, CDR2 FQNEAQ (reference sequence). The CDR3 spans 16 residues. The J segment lost 2 bases and the V segment lost 6 bases, leaving 7 bases of the junction unmatched. In addition, the sample was reused for a study of human thymus T cells. This second study notes: Thymic tissue was derived from resections collected during corrective heart surgery. What related research reported was that thymic repertoires overlapped highly among unrelated individuals.

The rearrangement uses TRBV7-9 and TRBJ2-7; 13 bases align to TRBD2. The sequenced sample consisted of thymocytes. The clonotype was recovered from a boy under two years old with a congenital heart defect. CDR3 nucleotide sequence: TGTGCCAGCAGGGGGACTAGCGGGAACGGCCCCTACGAGCAGTACTTC. Protein: CASRGTSGNGPYEQYF.